Described below is a single T cell receptor beta chain sequence and its context. The specificity of this receptor is unknown. Per-base qualities were not stored, and no clone one base away is much larger. TCRbeta CDR3 regions were amplified from genomic DNA by means of the immunoSEQ Assay, a bias-controlled multiplex PCR. The paper's data handling went like this. Nucleated cell counts per sample were estimated from amplification of reference gene primers within the assay. Sequence reads were collapsed and filtered to measure the absolute abundance of every unique TCRbeta CDR3 rearrangement. For each sample, productive Simpson clonality was calculated as the square root of Simpson's diversity index over productive rearrangements. What TCRdb holds here is the immuneACCESS table cut down to in-frame rearrangements. Part of the clones is not present; checked against another copy, under half of the missing clones reflect an unresolved V gene, and the others are unexplained. V and J calls plus clone size are reproduced from that table; the DNA served to infer D and trimming. The sample yields fewer than 20,000 clones; 91% were counted once. The ten largest clones capture 7.2% of the sample.

The collaborating institutions used their own protocols to collect whole blood in K2EDTA tubes. For TCRbeta analysis, collaborator samples were shipped as frozen whole blood, as isolated PBMCs, or as DNA extracted from either sample type. The entry originates in a study of blood T cell repertoires in COVID-19 (dated by TCRdb to about 2020). Broadly, across the study: Samples from collaborators originated in the United States, Italy and Spain and spanned both the acute and convalescent phases of COVID-19. Where available, HLA class I and class II types were taken from metadata supplied by the sample provider and were not determined by assay-based typing. The samples were drawn from two sources: the first 160 participants of the ongoing ImmuneRACE study, and 1,200 or so subjects contributed by 6 global collaborators. The sample metadata nearly always contained a de-identified subject ID, COVID-19 status, age in years and sex. The prospective study material was composed of cDNA or gDNA derived from T cells, B-cell-depleted T cells, or PBMCs. Subjects who had been exposed to COVID-19, were actively infected with it, or had recovered from it provided the deeply sampled blood TCRbeta repertoires that made up the dataset. The repertoires were made available in a free public database intended to serve as a resource for research on the immune response to SARS-CoV-2. Broader findings and caveats from the paper: Clinical and demographic metadata were provided uncurated, with the amount varying by source and participant.

Looking up the germline V gene yields CDR1 SNHLY and CDR2 FYNNEI. After removal of 6 bases from V and 7 bases from J, the junction retains 3 bases not matched to a gene. The CDR3, from cysteine to phenylalanine, totals 12 residues. CDR3 DNA is the only sequence kept; it has 36 bases, read in frame from the first base. Recombination linked TRBV2 to TRBJ1-1, with TRBD1 matching 9 junction bases. The material sequenced was peripheral blood. This TCR was sampled from a human donor in a cohort sampled during active COVID-19. The CDR3 loop reads CASRRTGVEAFF. At the DNA level, the sequence is TGTGCCAGCAGAAGGACAGGGGTTGAAGCTTTCTTT.